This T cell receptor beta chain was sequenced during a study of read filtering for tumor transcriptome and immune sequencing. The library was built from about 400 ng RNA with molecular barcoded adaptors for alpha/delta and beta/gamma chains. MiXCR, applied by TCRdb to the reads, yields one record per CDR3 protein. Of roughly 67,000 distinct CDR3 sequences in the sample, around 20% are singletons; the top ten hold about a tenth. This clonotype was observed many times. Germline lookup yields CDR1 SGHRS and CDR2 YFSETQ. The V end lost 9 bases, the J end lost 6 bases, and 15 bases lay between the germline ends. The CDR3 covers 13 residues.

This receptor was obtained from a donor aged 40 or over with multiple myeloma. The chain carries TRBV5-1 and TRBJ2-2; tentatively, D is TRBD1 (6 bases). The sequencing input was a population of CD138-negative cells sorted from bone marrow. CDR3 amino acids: CAKSPQGSGELFF. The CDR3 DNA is TGCGCCAAGTCTCCACAGGGTTCCGGGGAGCTGTTTTTT.